Presented here are 27 T cell receptor beta chains from one specimen sequenced in a study of shared clonotypes between healthy human individuals. Generated by immunoSEQ multiplex PCR, the TCRdb table keeps only in-frame clones and is missing some. The profile shows around 2.1 million clones, almost 96% of them singletons. Sequenced material: naive CD4+ T cells sorted from blood. Documented subset: CD45RA+ positively selected. The receptors here all came from a man aged 18 to 29 in good health.

The genes are TRBV7-2 and TRBJ2-3; 10 nucleotides agree with TRBD2. Germline CDR1 and CDR2: SGHTA and FQGNSA. The ends lost 3 bases at V and 2 bases at J; junction bases unmatched: 5. The CDR3 spans 16 residues. CDR3 sequence: CASSLIAGGLTDTQYF. The CDR3, as DNA: TGTGCCAGCAGCTTGATAGCGGGGGGACTCACAGATACGCAGTATTTT.

The chain is built from TRBV30 and TRBJ2-1, with TRBD2 identical over 12 bases. This CDR3 has 15 residues. Trimming at V came to 2 bases and at J to 7 bases, leaving 6 bases not matched to a gene. Germline CDR1 GTSNPN, CDR2 SVGIG (reference sequence). The DNA for the CDR3 is TGTGCCTGGAGTTCCCGGACTAGCGGGGAGAATGAGCAGTTCTTC. It specifies CAWSSRTSGENEQFF.

This clone was observed a single time. The chain has TRBV27 and TRBJ1-2; a possible D gene is TRBD1 (6 bases). Germline CDR1 MNHEY, CDR2 SMNVEV (reference sequence). Trimming removed 10 bases from V and 4 bases from J, with 28 bases in between. The CDR3 sequence is 17 residues long. CDR3 residues: CAIEDIRRGPNSYGYTF. DNA for the CDR3: TGTGCCATCGAAGACATACGCAGGGGCCCTAACTCCTATGGCTACACCTTC.

The V gene is TRBV21-1, the J gene TRBJ1-6; the table's TRBD1 call for D was not verified on the DNA. TRBV21-1 has pseudogene status. The CDR3 contains 15 residues. The CDR3, as DNA: TGTGCCAGCGACCTTTTGGCAGGGAATAATTCACCCCTCCACTTT. This encodes CASDLLAGNNSPLHF.

A remark on this clone: Sequence at one end of the junction differs from germline and may be a read error. Other DNA sequences in this specimen translate into the identical CDR3. The chain couples TRBV7-7 to TRBJ2-5; TRBD2 matches at 9 bases. CDR3 length: 14 amino acids. The germline V gene encodes CDR1 SSHAT and CDR2 FNYEAQ (reference sequence). CDR3 nucleotides: TGTGCTAGCAGCTCGGGACTAGCTGGGGAGACCCAGTACTTC. Amino acids: CASSSGLAGETQYF.

In this sample, this clone turned up once. This sample includes further DNA sequences coding for the same CDR3. The rearrangement joins TRBV10-3 to TRBJ1-5, with TRBD1 matching 10 bases. Trimming cost V 6 bases and J 3 bases; bases outside gene matches: 5. Germline lookup yields CDR1 ENHRY and CDR2 SYGVKD. The CDR3 runs to 15 residues. As DNA, the CDR3 is TGTGCCATCAGCCCCGGGACAGGGGACAATCAGCCCCAGCATTTT. It translates to CAISPGTGDNQPQHF.

On this clone itself: Within the sample, other DNA sequences also encode this same CDR3. The chain couples TRBV5-1 to TRBJ1-6; D unclear. The CDR3 spans 14 residues. The germline V and J ends were trimmed by 0 bases and 4 bases, with 5 bases remaining between them. The germline V gene encodes CDR1 SGHRS and CDR2 YFSETQ. In nucleotides, the CDR3 is TGCGCCAGCAGCTTGGGGGAATATAATTCACCCCTCCACTTT. Its translation: CASSLGEYNSPLHF.

This chain connects TRBV19 to TRBJ2-7; 9 bases match TRBD1. V shed 5 bases, J shed 4 bases, and the junction held 6 bases outside the gene matches. Germline values: CDR1 LNHDA, CDR2 SQIVND (reference sequence). The CDR3 sequence is 14 residues long. In DNA, the CDR3 is TGTGCCAGTAGTGTGGACAGGGGAGGGTACGAGCAGTACTTC. Protein product: CASSVDRGGYEQYF.

The chain combines TRBV30 with TRBJ2-2; D gene unclear. The V end lost 1 base, the J end lost 3 bases, and 12 bases lay between the germline ends. This CDR3 is 15 amino acids long. Germline-derived CDR1 and CDR2 are GTSNPN and SVGIG (reference sequence). In nucleotides, the CDR3 is TGTGCCTGGAGTGAGCGTGGGTGGTACACCGGGGAGCTGTTTTTT. Encoded protein: CAWSERGWYTGELFF.

Only one count was recorded for this clone. This chain links TRBV7-9 with TRBJ2-6; possible D gene TRBD1, 5 bases. The CDR3 loop spans 17 amino acids. CDR1 is SEHNR, CDR2 FQNEAQ, per germline (reference sequence). The V end lost 3 bases, the J end lost 0 bases, and 12 bases lay between the germline ends. For the CDR3, the DNA is TGTGCCAGCAGCTTTCCAGGGATCCACTCTGGGGCCAACGTCCTGACTTTC. Translating gives CASSFPGIHSGANVLTF.

A word on this clone: This CDR3 is also generated by other DNA sequences in the sample. CDR3 sequence reads: CASSLALRNTGELFF. CDR3 in DNA: TGCGCCAGCAGCTTGGCTCTGCGTAACACCGGGGAGCTGTTTTTT. The chain has TRBV5-1 and TRBJ2-2; D call uncertain. Germline V gene lookup returns CDR1 SGHRS and CDR2 YFSETQ. The CDR3 is made up of 15 amino acids. The V gene lost 0 bases and the J gene lost 2 bases, with 8 bases spanning the gap.

V and J are TRBV28 and TRBJ1-2; D might be TRBD1 (6 bases). Trimming took 7 bases from V and 8 from J, leaving 17 bases between them. The CDR3 runs 13 residues. CDR1 is MDHEN, CDR2 SYDVKM, per germline. CDR3 DNA: TGTGCCAGCACCGACACGGGACAAGGGGGCTACACCTTC. This gives the protein CASTDTGQGGYTF.

The gene calls are TRBV7-8 and TRBJ2-5, with D uncertain. CDR3 size: 15 residues. Germline values: CDR1 SGHVS, CDR2 FQNEAQ. V dropped 3 bases and J dropped 0 bases, with 11 bases sitting between them. This chain's CDR3 is CASSFHYVDQETQYF. The DNA for the CDR3 is TGTGCCAGCAGCTTTCATTACGTGGACCAAGAGACCCAGTACTTC.

The chain employs TRBV5-1 and TRBJ1-1; unclear D gene. The germline V gene encodes CDR1 SGHRS and CDR2 YFSETQ. The CDR3 is made up of 15 amino acids. V shed 4 bases and J shed 0 bases, with 13 bases lying between them. CDR3 loop: CASSPRETVNTEAFF. In DNA, the CDR3 is TGCGCCAGCAGCCCCCGGGAGACGGTGAACACTGAAGCTTTCTTT.

This clone showed up just once. V usage is TRBV12-5 and J usage is TRBJ2-7; D gene unclear. CDR1 and CDR2 from the germline V gene are LGHNT and FRNRAP. The ends were cut back, 2 bases at V and 3 bases at J, with 8 bases in the middle. The CDR3 runs to 13 residues. The CDR3 loop is CASGLTGGYEQYF. The CDR3, as DNA: TGTGCTAGTGGTTTGACCGGCGGCTACGAGCAGTACTTC.

V usage is TRBV6-1 and J usage is TRBJ1-5; D is undetermined. V dropped 2 bases and J dropped 6 bases, with 8 bases sitting between them. Germline-derived CDR1 and CDR2 are MNHNS and SASEGT. This CDR3 has 13 amino acids. The CDR3 spells CASSESWTQPQHF. Written as DNA, the CDR3 is TGTGCCAGCAGTGAAAGTTGGACTCAGCCCCAGCATTTT.

As for this clone: This sample also contains other DNA sequences that code for the same CDR3. The chain is built from TRBV30 and TRBJ1-4; D is unresolved. Germline V gene lookup returns CDR1 GTSNPN and CDR2 SVGIG (reference sequence). The CDR3 length is 14 residues. V lost 0 bases, J lost 3 bases, and 8 bases lay in between. The CDR3 sequence is CAWSVRRSNEKLFF. CDR3 nucleotide sequence: TGTGCCTGGAGTGTACGGCGGTCTAATGAAAAACTGTTTTTT.

V is TRBV30 and J is TRBJ1-3; the D is unclear. CDR3 length equals 12 residues. Trimming took 7 bases from V and 0 from J, leaving 7 bases between them. CDR1 is GTSNPN and CDR2 is SVGIG in the germline V gene (reference sequence). CDR3 in amino acids: CAYPVSGNTIYF. CDR3 sequence (DNA): TGTGCCTACCCAGTCTCTGGAAACACCATATATTTT.

The V gene is TRBV18, the J gene TRBJ1-5, with 8 nucleotides matching TRBD1. Trimming removed 3 bases from V and 9 bases from J; junction bases left unmatched: 13. The CDR3 has 16 amino acids. Germline V gene data show CDR1 as KGHSH and CDR2 as LQKENI. CDR3 sequence reads: CASSPEDRAAGWPQHF. DNA of the CDR3: TGTGCCAGCTCACCCGAGGACAGGGCCGCCGGTTGGCCCCAGCATTTT.

This chain joins TRBV11-2 and TRBJ2-7, with TRBD2 identical over 7 bases. The germline CDR1 and CDR2 sequences are SGHAT and FQNNGV. The CDR3 spans 18 residues. V lost 1 base, J lost 2 bases, and 14 bases stayed unmatched. CDR3 sequence: CASSLAASWAGAPYEQYF. CDR3 sequence (DNA): TGTGCCAGCAGCTTAGCTGCATCATGGGCGGGAGCCCCCTACGAGCAGTACTTC.

The chain carries TRBV30 and TRBJ1-2; D perhaps matches TRBD1 (5 bases). This CDR3 is 12 amino acids long. Per germline, CDR1 GTSNPN and CDR2 SVGIG (reference sequence). Trimming cost V 4 bases and J 4 bases, with 10 bases left between them. The CDR3 loop reads CAWTGRTYGYTF. The DNA of the CDR3 is TGTGCCTGGACAGGGAGGACCTATGGCTACACCTTC.

This clone was observed a single time. The chain joins TRBV6-6 to TRBJ2-2; 8 nucleotides align to TRBD1. V lost 6 bases, J lost 1 base, and 7 bases stayed unmatched. The germline V gene has CDR1 MNHNY and CDR2 SVGAGI (reference sequence). There are 16 residues in the CDR3. In DNA form, the CDR3 reads TGTGCCAGCAGACCGACCGGGACAGGGAACACCGGGGAGCTGTTTTTT. Amino acids: CASRPTGTGNTGELFF.

The chain is built from TRBV18 and TRBJ2-1, with 13 bases lining up with TRBD2. This CDR3 has 16 residues. V shed 0 bases, J shed 7 bases, and the junction held 3 bases outside the gene matches. Germline loops: CDR1 KGHSH, CDR2 LQKENI. CDR3 protein: CASSPPVGLAGNEQFF. DNA for the CDR3: TGTGCCAGCTCACCACCGGTGGGACTAGCGGGGAATGAGCAGTTCTTC.

The genes are TRBV5-1 and TRBJ2-5; TRBD2 agrees at 7 bases. Germline trimming cut 0 bases from V and 0 bases from J; bases unmatched to any gene: 5. CDR1 and CDR2 from the germline V gene are SGHRS and YFSETQ. The CDR3 length is 16 residues. CDR3 sequence reads: CASSLGLAANQETQYF. CDR3 in DNA: TGCGCCAGCAGCTTGGGGCTAGCGGCCAACCAAGAGACCCAGTACTTC.

The V gene is TRBV15, the J gene TRBJ2-7; 7 positions agree with TRBD2. Germline V gene sequence: CDR1 LNHNV, CDR2 YYDKDF (reference sequence). This CDR3 contains 14 residues. V lost 7 bases, J lost 2 bases, and 8 bases stayed unmatched. CDR3 in DNA: TGTGCCACCACCCCGATGGGGGGGGCCTACGAGCAGTACTTC. The encoded protein is CATTPMGGAYEQYF.

The gene calls are TRBV21-1 and TRBJ2-4; TRBD2 is the table's D call, not checked against the DNA. TRBV21-1 is noted as a pseudogene. The CDR3 has 15 residues. The CDR3, as DNA: TGTGCCAGCAGCAGTCACAGGGTTTCTAGCGGGGTCAGGTACTTC. Translated: CASSSHRVSSGVRYF.

This chain joins TRBV10-3 and TRBJ2-3; weak D call: TRBD1 (5 bases). Trimming pared 2 bases from V and 5 bases from J, leaving 17 bases between. Per germline, CDR1 ENHRY and CDR2 SYGVKD. The CDR3 contains 16 residues. Written as DNA, the CDR3 is TGTGCCATCAGTGAGGGCCTCCTCAGGGATTTAGATACGCAGTATTTT. The encoded protein is CAISEGLLRDLDTQYF.